This TCR beta chain was recorded in a study of shared clonotypes between healthy human individuals. Background on the study: A couple of women and a few men aged 18 to 49 served as donors. Points from the study as a whole: Only blood samples were collected, and tissue repertoires likely differ.

The donors, all of them Caucasian adults, lived in Nashville, Tennessee. This clone occurred many times. Its antigen is not known. Sequencing on ten immunoSEQ deep assay plates was performed for unsorted PBMC DNA. Measured with immunoSEQ multiplex PCR; TCRdb has only the in-frame clones, and not every one. The sample has about 470,000 clones; about four fifths are singletons. V lost 4 bases, J lost 4 bases, and 11 bases lay in between. Germline CDR1 is GTSNPN and CDR2 is SVGIG (reference sequence). The CDR3 runs to 13 residues. This receptor was identified in a woman between 40 and 50 years old in good health. Some clones in this sample may be carry-over from other donors' samples. Sequenced sample: PBMCs. The chain links TRBV30 to TRBJ1-5; weak D call: TRBD1 (5 bases). The CDR3 DNA reads as TGTGCCTGGAATATGGGGGGTAATCAGCCCCAGCATTTT. Amino acid sequence: CAWNMGGNQPQHF.